This entry describes one T cell receptor beta chain. Its target is not known. V lost 4 bases to trimming and J lost 0 bases, with 12 bases between them. This CDR3 contains 14 residues. The germline CDR1 and CDR2 sequences are SQVTM and ANQGSEA. The sample belongs to a study of healthy donors' naive CD4 and CD8 T cells. Study-wide results and limits: Possible naive T cell homeostatic proliferation bias remained unaddressed.

Naive T cells were sorted: CD4+CD8-CD45RO-CD45RA+ for CD4+, CD8+CD4-CD45RA+CD27bright for CD8+. Starting from 450 to 550 ng of total RNA, TCR libraries were made with linear amplification. Each CDR3 protein is one row after TCRdb ran MiXCR on the reads. The sample contains approximately 200,000 distinct CDR3 sequences, about 70% of which appear only once. This receptor was taken from a pool of human donors in good health; the sample pools cells from several healthy donors. This chain connects TRBV29-1 to TRBJ1-2; no clear D. Sample: naive CD4+ and CD8+ T cells sorted from blood, pooled from several donors. The CDR3 spells CSVAGRATNYGYTF. The CDR3 coding sequence is TGCAGCGTTGCCGGCCGCGCGACTAACTATGGCTACACCTTC.